The present T cell receptor beta chain was sequenced within a study of shared clonotypes between healthy human individuals. Overall study findings and caveats: Across a few donors, naive CD4 shared about 5%, naive CD8 over 3%, memory CD4 more than 2%, memory CD8 over 0.3%.

Concerning this clone itself: Its antigen is not identified.

The CDR3 sequence is 15 residues long. V lost 0 bases and J 5 bases, leaving 15 bases between the germline ends. Germline V gene lookup returns CDR1 SGDLS and CDR2 YYNGEE. Sequencing used immunoSEQ multiplex PCR; TCRdb keeps in-frame clones, though not all of them. The table shows roughly 380,000 clones, with 96% occurring only once. J is TRBJ2-7 and V is TRBV9; the D gene is possibly TRBD1 (6 bases). The source of this sequence is a man aged 25 to 45 in good health. The specimen was memory CD8+ T cells sorted from blood. Subset of the sample: CD45RO+ cells pooled with CCR7-negative TemRA cells. CDR3 DNA: TGTGCCAGCAGCGTAGGGTGGGGGCTTTCAGACGAGCAGTACTTC. It is translated as CASSVGWGLSDEQYF.